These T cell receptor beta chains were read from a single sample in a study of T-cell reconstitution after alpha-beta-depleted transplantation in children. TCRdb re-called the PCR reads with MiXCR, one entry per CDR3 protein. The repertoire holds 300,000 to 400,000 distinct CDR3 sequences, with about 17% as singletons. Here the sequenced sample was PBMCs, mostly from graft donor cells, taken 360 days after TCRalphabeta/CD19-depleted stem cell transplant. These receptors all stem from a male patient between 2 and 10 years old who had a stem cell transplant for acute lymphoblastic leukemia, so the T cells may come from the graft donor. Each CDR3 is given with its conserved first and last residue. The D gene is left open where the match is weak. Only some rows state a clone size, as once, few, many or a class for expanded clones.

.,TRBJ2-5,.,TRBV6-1,TGTGCCAGCAGCGTAGCGAGCCAAGAGACCCAGTACTTC,CASSVASQETQYF
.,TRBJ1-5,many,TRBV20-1,TGCAGTGCTACTCGAAGGGGTCAGCCCCAGCATTTT,CSATRRGQPQHF
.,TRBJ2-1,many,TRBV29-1,TGCAGCGTTGCATCTATCTATGAGCAGTTCTTC,CSVASIYEQFF
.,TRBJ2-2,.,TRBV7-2,TGTGCCAGCAGCCTTTCCGGGATCCGCACCGGGGAGCTGTTTTTT,CASSLSGIRTGELFF
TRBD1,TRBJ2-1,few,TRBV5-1,TGCGCCAGCAGCTTCACGGGACAGGACAATGAGCAGTTCTTC,CASSFTGQDNEQFF
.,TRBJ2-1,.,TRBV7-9,TGTGCCAGCAATTATGGGGGCATAAAAAATGAGCAGTTCTTC,CASNYGGIKNEQFF
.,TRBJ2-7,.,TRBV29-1,TGCAGCGTTGTACGTAGAGGGTCCCCCTACGAGCAGTACTTC,CSVVRRGSPYEQYF
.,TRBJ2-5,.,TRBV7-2,TGTGCCAGCAGCCCTCATAGGGGGAGCCCCCACCAAGAGACCCAGTACTTC,CASSPHRGSPHQETQYF
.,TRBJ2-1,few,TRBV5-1,TGCGCCAGCAGCTTGGGGGCCGCATACAATGAGCAGTTCTTC,CASSLGAAYNEQFF
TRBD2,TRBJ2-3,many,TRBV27,TGTGCCAGCAGTTCGAGGACTAGTCCTAGCACAGATACGCAGTATTTT,CASSSRTSPSTDTQYF
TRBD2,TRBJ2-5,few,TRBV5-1,TGCGCCAGCAGCATATGGTCAGGGAGGGCCGAAGAGACCCAGTACTTC,CASSIWSGRAEETQYF
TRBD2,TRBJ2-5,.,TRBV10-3,TGTGCCACGGCTAGCGGGAGAGGGCGAGAGACCCAGTACTTC,CATASGRGRETQYF
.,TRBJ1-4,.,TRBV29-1,TGCAGCGTTCTAGCGGAAGGGGGGGAAAAACTGTTTTTT,CSVLAEGGEKLFF
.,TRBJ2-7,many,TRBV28,TGTGCCAGCAGTTTCCTATCCACCCCCGGGACTCCGAACTACGAGCAGTACTTC,CASSFLSTPGTPNYEQYF
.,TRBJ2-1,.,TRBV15,TGTGCCACCAGCAGAGAACCGGGGAGCTCCTACAATGAGCAGTTCTTC,CATSREPGSSYNEQFF
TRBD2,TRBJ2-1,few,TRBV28,TGTGCCAGCAGTCCGACTAGCGGGGCCTTCTACAATGAGCAGTTCTTC,CASSPTSGAFYNEQFF
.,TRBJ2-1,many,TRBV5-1,TGCGCCAGCAGCTTGGGACTATACTACAATGAGCAGTTCTTC,CASSLGLYYNEQFF
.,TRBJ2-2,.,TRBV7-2,TGTGCCAGCAGCTTACTGATTCACACCGGGGAGCTGTTTTTT,CASSLLIHTGELFF
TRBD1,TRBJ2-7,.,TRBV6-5,TGTGCCAGCAGTTACCGGCCCAGGGACAGGGAACAACAACGATTC,CASSYRPRDREQQRF
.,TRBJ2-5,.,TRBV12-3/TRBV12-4,TGTGCCAGCAGCCCTAGGAAGCTGGGAGCCCAAGAGACCCAGTACTTC,CASSPRKLGAQETQYF
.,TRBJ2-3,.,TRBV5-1,TGCGCCAGCAGCTTGGGGCTGGTTTTAGATACGCAGTATTTT,CASSLGLVLDTQYF
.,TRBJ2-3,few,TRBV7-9,TGTGCCAGCAGCATCCTGGACAGTGGAGACACAGATACGCAGTATTTT,CASSILDSGDTDTQYF
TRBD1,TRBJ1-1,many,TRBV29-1,TGCAGCGTTGAAAAGGACAGGGGCACTGAAGCTTTCTTT,CSVEKDRGTEAFF
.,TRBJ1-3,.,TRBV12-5,TGTGCTAGTGGTTTGGTACTGGGGGGATACAAAAACAGGGAGTCCGGAAACACCATATATTTT,CASGLVLGGYKNRESGNTIYF
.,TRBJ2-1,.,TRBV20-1,TGCAGTGCTAGTCCTTTGACAGCGAGCTCCTACAATGAGCAGTTCTTC,CSASPLTASSYNEQFF
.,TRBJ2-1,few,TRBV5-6,TGTGCCAGCAGCTTGGCCCTAATGGAGAATGAGCAGTTCTTC,CASSLALMENEQFF
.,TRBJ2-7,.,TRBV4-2,TGTGCCAGCAGCCAAGAGTCCAGGGCTGCATACGAGCAGTACTTC,CASSQESRAAYEQYF
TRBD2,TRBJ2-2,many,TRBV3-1,TGTGCCAGCAGCCAACAGTGGGGCGGGAGCACCGGGGAGCTGTTTTTT,CASSQQWGGSTGELFF
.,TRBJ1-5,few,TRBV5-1,TGCGCCAGCAGCTTGGCTCAAAACCAGCCCCAGCATTTT,CASSLAQNQPQHF
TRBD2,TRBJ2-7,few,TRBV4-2,TGTGCCAGCAGCCAAGATCGGACTAGCGCCGGCTACGAGCAGTACTTC,CASSQDRTSAGYEQYF
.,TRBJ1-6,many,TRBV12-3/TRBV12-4,TGTGCCAGCAGTTGGCAGGGTCCTAATTCACCCCTCCACTTT,CASSWQGPNSPLHF
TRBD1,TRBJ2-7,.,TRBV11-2,TGTGCCAGCAGCTTAGGTAGGAGTAGGGCCCCCGGGACAGGGGGTCTTCTCTCCTACGAGCAGTACTTC,CASSLGRSRAPGTGGLLSYEQYF
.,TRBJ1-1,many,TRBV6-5,TGTGCCAGCAGTTACTATGGGGATCCTGGCACTGAAGCTTTCTTT,CASSYYGDPGTEAFF
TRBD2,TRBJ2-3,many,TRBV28,TGTGCCAGCGCAACCCAACTAGCGGGAGTTTCAGATACGCAGTATTTT,CASATQLAGVSDTQYF
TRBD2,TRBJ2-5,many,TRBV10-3,TGTGCCATCGCCGGGACTAGCGGGAGTTTGGAGACCCAGTACTTC,CAIAGTSGSLETQYF
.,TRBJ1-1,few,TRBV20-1,TGCAGTGCTAGAGATATAGGACGATCCGAAGCTTTCTTT,CSARDIGRSEAFF
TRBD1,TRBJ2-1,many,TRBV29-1,TGCAGCGTTTTGGGACAGTCCAATGAGCAGTTCTTC,CSVLGQSNEQFF
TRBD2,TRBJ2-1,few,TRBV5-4,TGTGCCAGCAGCTTGGGGACTAGCGGGTTTTACAATGAGCAGTTCTTC,CASSLGTSGFYNEQFF
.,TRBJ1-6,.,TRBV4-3,TGCGCCAGCAGCCAAGATGGTGGCGGCCCTAATTCACCCCTCCACTTT,CASSQDGGGPNSPLHF
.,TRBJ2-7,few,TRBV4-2,TGTGCCAGCAGCCCCTCGGAGGACTCCTACGAGCAGTACTTC,CASSPSEDSYEQYF
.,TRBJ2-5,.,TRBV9,TGTGCCAGCAGCGTAGGGACACCTGAAGAGACCCAGTACTTC,CASSVGTPEETQYF
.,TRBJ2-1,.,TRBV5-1,TGCGCCAGCAGCTTGGTGTGGCAGGATGTCCCCCTTTACAATGAGCAGTTCTTC,CASSLVWQDVPLYNEQFF
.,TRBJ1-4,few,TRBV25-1,TGTGCCAGCAGTGATCCCTCCACTAATGAAAAACTGTTTTTT,CASSDPSTNEKLFF
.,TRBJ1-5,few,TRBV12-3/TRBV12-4,TGTGCCAGCGGAGGCATCCGGGATCAGCCCCAGCATTTT,CASGGIRDQPQHF
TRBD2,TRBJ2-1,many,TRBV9,TGTGCCAGCAGCCTAACTAGCGGGGGCTACAATGAGCAGTTCTTC,CASSLTSGGYNEQFF
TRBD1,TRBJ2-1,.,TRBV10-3,TGTGCCATCAGTGAGTCCAGACAGGGGCTGTACAATGAGCAGTTCTTC,CAISESRQGLYNEQFF
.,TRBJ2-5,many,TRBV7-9,TGTGCCAGCAGCATTATTCAGGGTGGGCAAGAGACCCAGTACTTC,CASSIIQGGQETQYF
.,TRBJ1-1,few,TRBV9,TGTGCCAGCAGCGTTGCGCTGATGAACACTGAAGCTTTCTTT,CASSVALMNTEAFF
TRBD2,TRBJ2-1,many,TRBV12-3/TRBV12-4,TGTGCCAGCACCCTGGGACTAGCAAACAATGAGCAGTTCTTC,CASTLGLANNEQFF
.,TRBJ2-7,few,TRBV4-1,TGCGCCAGCAGCCCCCGGGCCGGATCTTACGAGCAGTACTTC,CASSPRAGSYEQYF
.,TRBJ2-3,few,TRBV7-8,TGTGCCAGCAGGTCCTCTCGGACGGCCGGACCAGATACGCAGTATTTT,CASRSSRTAGPDTQYF
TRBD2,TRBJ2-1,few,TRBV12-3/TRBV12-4,TGTGCCAGCAGTTTCGCCCTTAGCGGGAACAATGAGCAGTTCTTC,CASSFALSGNNEQFF
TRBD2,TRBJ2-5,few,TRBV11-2,TGTGCCAGCAGCTTAGATACTTTCAGAAGCGGGAGTTCGGAGACCCAGTACTTC,CASSLDTFRSGSSETQYF
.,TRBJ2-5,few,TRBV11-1,TGTGCCAGCAGCTTAAGGCTCCAACTGGTTGGGGACGGCCAAGAGACCCAGTACTTC,CASSLRLQLVGDGQETQYF
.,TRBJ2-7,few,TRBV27,TGTGCCAGCAGTCCCAATAACCGGGATCCTTCCTACGAGCAGTACTTC,CASSPNNRDPSYEQYF
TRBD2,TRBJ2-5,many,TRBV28,TGTGCCAGCAGGACTAGCGGGAAAGAGACCCAGTACTTC,CASRTSGKETQYF
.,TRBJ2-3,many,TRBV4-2,TGTGCCAGCAGCCAAGAAGGGGTAGGCCCAGATACGCAGTATTTT,CASSQEGVGPDTQYF